The present T cell receptor beta chain was sequenced within a study of CD8 T cells in ankylosing spondylitis. Study results and caveats: Eight or nine highly homologous variants made up a TCR beta motif that seemed to typify ankylosing spondylitis blood.

TCRdb re-analysed the 5' RACE reads in MiXCR, keeping a single row per CDR3 protein. This repertoire shows about 840,000 distinct CDR3 sequences, roughly 10% found once; its top ten account for just over 0.5%. This clonotype was detected only a few times. Its antigen is unidentified. CDR1 is SEHNR, CDR2 FQNEAQ, per germline (reference sequence). The junction had 4 bases not matched to a gene; V was cut back by 7 bases and J by 1 base. The CDR3 loop spans 14 amino acids. The chain links TRBV7-9 to TRBJ2-7; 10 bases agree with TRBD2. The receptor's source is a male donor with ankylosing spondylitis. Specimen: blood, either unsorted or a sorted T cell fraction (not recorded which). CDR3 loop: CASTGLAASYEQYF. Written as DNA, the CDR3 is TGTGCCAGCACTGGACTAGCGGCATCCTACGAGCAGTACTTC.